This TCR beta chain was sequenced in a study of spatial heterogeneity in lung cancer. Study details: Sequences of the beta chain were consistently detected in greater numbers than alpha-chain sequences. Study-wide results and limits: Expanded tumor TCRs that were ubiquitous appeared in blood more at resection than follow-up.

Each TCR cDNA molecule bore a unique molecular identifier. TCRdb processed the 5' RACE reads anew with MiXCR; each CDR3 protein has one entry. Found here are 15,000 or so distinct CDR3 sequences, roughly 7.7% of them singletons; the top ten hold about a third. The germline CDR1 and CDR2 sequences are SEHNR and FQNEAQ (reference sequence). The CDR3 loop spans 15 amino acids. V shed 5 bases and J 2 bases; nucleotides not matched to a gene: 7. In this sample, this clonotype is medium-sized. Its antigen is unidentified. The sample's time point: sample taken at primary tumor resection. From tumor, nontumor lung or frozen PBMC, whole RNA was taken unsorted for sequencing. The donor group consisted of roughly 70 patients who had untreated, early-stage non-small cell lung cancer.

V is TRBV7-9 and J is TRBJ1-2, with 8 bases matching TRBD1. Sequenced here: PBMCs, sampled at surgery. The TCR was taken from a female donor with early-stage non-small cell lung cancer. The DNA of the CDR3 is TGTGCCAGCAGCCCCCGGACAGGGATGAACTATGGCTACACCTTC. This encodes CASSPRTGMNYGYTF. Drawing the rest from reference TRBV7-9 and TRBJ1-2, the complete variable domain is DTGVSQNPRHKITKRGQNVTFRCDPISEHNRLYWYRQTLGQGPEFLTYFQNEAQLEKSRLLSDRFSAERPKGSFSTLEIQRTEQGDSAMYLCASSPRTGMNYGYTFGSGTRLTVV.